The entry below gives a single T cell receptor beta chain sequence along with its context. This specimen comes from a study of blood T cell repertoires in COVID-19. Study-level background: Italy, Spain and the United States were the sources of the convalescent and acute COVID-19 samples. PBMCs, B-cell-depleted T cells, or T cells were the source of the cDNA or gDNA that made up the material.

V shed 1 base and J 8 bases; nucleotides not matched to a gene: 15. Germline V lookup: CDR1 GTSNPN, CDR2 SVGIG (reference sequence). This CDR3 region has 19 residues. Original processing methods: Amplification of reference gene primers provided the estimated nucleated cell counts. Clones were read by immunoSEQ multiplex PCR, and TCRdb kept only the in-frame ones, dropping some. V and J calls and clone size come straight from that table; D and trimming were deduced from the DNA. The sample has about 140,000 clones; 75% to 90% are singletons. Input material: peripheral blood. V usage is TRBV30 and J usage is TRBJ1-6; TRBD1 matches at 12 bases. The source is a man in his sixties with active or convalescent COVID-19. DNA for the CDR3: TGTGCCTGGAGTGCTCCGGGACAGGGGGCCGGCAGGACTTATTCACCCCTCCACTTT. Amino acid sequence: CAWSAPGQGAGRTYSPLHF.